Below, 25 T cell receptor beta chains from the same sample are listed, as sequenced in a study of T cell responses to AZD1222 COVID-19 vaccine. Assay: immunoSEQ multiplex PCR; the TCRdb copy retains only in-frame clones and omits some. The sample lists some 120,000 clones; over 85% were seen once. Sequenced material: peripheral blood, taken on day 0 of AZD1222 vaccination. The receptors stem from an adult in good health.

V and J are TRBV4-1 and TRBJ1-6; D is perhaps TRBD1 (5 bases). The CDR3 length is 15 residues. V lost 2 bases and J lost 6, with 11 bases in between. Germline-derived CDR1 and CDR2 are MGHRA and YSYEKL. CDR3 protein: CASSQSQGGNSPLHF. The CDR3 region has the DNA TGCGCCAGCAGCCAAAGCCAGGGTGGTAATTCACCCCTCCACTTT.

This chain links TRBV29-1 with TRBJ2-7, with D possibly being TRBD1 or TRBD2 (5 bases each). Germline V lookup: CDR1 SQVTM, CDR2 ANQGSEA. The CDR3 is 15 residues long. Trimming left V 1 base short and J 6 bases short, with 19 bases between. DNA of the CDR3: TGCAGCGTTGAAGGACCTTCTGGGGGTAGGGGCGAGCAGTACTTC. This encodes CSVEGPSGGRGEQYF.

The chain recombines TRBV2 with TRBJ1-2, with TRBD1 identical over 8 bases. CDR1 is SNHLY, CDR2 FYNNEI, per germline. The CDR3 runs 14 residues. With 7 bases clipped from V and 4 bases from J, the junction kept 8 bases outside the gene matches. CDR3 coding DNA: TGTGCCAGCAATCTTTACAGGGGGACCTATGGCTACACCTTC. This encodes CASNLYRGTYGYTF. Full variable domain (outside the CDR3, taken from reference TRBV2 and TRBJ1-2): EPEVTQTPSHQVTQMGQEVILRCVPISNHLYFYWYRQILGQKVEFLVSFYNNEISEKSEIFDDQFSVERPDGSNFTLKIRSTKLEDSAMYFCASNLYRGTYGYTFGSGTRLTVV.

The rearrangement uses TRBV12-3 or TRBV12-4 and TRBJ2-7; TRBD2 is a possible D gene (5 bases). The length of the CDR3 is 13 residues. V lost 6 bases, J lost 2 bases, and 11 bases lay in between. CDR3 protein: CASSPSRAYEQYF. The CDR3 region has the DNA TGTGCCAGCAGCCCTAGCCGGGCCTACGAGCAGTACTTC.

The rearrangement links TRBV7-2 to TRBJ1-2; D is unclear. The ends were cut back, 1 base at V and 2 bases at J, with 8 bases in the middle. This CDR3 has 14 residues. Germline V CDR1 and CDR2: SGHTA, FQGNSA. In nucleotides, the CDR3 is TGTGCCAGCAGCTTAGGGTCGGTGAACTATGGCTACACCTTC. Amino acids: CASSLGSVNYGYTF.

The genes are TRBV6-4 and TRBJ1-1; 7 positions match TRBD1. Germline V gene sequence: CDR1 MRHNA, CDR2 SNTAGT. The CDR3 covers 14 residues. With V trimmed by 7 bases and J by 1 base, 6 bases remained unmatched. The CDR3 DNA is TGTGCCAGCAAGAGGGGACAGTCGAACACTGAAGCTTTCTTT. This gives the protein CASKRGQSNTEAFF.

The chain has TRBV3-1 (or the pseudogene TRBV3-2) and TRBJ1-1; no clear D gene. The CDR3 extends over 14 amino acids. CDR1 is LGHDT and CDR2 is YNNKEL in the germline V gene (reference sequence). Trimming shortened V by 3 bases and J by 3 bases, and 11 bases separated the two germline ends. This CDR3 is CASSHSYRDTEAFF. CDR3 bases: TGTGCCAGCAGCCACAGCTACCGGGACACTGAAGCTTTCTTT.

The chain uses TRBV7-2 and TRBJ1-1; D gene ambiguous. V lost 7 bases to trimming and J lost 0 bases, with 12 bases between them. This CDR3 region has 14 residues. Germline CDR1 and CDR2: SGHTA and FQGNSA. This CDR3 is CASKQTSMNTEAFF. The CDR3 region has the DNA TGTGCCAGCAAACAAACGTCCATGAACACTGAAGCTTTCTTT.

CDR3 region: CASSPGDSHQPQHF. Written as DNA, the CDR3 is TGTGCCAGCAGCCCTGGGGACAGCCATCAGCCCCAGCATTTT. This chain uses TRBV9 with TRBJ1-5, with TRBD1 matching over 7 bases. The CDR3 is made up of 14 amino acids. J was trimmed by 5 bases and V by 4 bases; bases with no gene match: 6. Germline V gene lookup returns CDR1 SGDLS and CDR2 YYNGEE.

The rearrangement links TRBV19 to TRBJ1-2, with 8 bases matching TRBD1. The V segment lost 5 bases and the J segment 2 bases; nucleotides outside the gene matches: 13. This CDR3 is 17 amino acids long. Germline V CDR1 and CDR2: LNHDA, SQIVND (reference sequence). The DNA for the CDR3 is TGTGCCAGTAGTGCCCTCGCGGGGGGGACAGGCAACTATGGCTACACCTTC. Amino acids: CASSALAGGTGNYGYTF.

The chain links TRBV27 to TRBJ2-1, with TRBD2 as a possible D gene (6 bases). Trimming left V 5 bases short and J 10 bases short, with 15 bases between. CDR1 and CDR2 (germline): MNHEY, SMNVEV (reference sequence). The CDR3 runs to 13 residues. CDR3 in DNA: TGTGCCAGCAGTCCGACGTTGGGGGGAGAGCAGTTCTTC. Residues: CASSPTLGGEQFF.

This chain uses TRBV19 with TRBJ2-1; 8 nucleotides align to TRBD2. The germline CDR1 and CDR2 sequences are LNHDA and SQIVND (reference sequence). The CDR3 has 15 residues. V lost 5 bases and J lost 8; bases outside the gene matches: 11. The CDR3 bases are TGTGCCAGTAGTCAAAGCGGGGGACCTTTCGATGAGCAGTTCTTC. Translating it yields CASSQSGGPFDEQFF.

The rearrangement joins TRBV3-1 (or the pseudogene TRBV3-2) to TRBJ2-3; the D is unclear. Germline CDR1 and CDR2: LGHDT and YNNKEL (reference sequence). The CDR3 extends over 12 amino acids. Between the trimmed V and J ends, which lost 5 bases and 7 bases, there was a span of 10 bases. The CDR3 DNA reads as TGTGCCAGCAGCATAAGTCTCTATACGCAGTATTTT. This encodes CASSISLYTQYF.

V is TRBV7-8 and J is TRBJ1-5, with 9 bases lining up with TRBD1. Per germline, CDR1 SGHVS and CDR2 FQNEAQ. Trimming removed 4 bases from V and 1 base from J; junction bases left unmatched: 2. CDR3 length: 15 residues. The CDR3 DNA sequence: TGTGCCAGCAGCTCCGGACAGGGGAGCAATCAGCCCCAGCATTTT. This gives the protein CASSSGQGSNQPQHF.

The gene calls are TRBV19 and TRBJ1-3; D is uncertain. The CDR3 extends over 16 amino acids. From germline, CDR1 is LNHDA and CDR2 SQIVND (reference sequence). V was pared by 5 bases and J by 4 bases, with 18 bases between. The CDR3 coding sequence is TGTGCCAGTAGTCCGCCCTCCTCATGGCCAGGAAACACCATATATTTT. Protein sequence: CASSPPSSWPGNTIYF.

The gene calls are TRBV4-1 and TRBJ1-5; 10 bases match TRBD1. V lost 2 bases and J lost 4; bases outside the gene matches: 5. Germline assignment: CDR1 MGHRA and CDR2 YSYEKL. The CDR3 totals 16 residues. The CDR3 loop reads CASSQRQGAMNQPQHF. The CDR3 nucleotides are TGCGCCAGCAGCCAAAGACAGGGGGCAATGAATCAGCCCCAGCATTTT.

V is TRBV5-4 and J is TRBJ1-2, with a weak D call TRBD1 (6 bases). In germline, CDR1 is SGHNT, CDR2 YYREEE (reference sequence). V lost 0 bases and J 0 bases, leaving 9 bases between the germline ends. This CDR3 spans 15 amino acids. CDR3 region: CASSLARQANYGYTF. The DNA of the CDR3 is TGTGCCAGCAGCTTGGCTCGACAGGCTAACTATGGCTACACCTTC.

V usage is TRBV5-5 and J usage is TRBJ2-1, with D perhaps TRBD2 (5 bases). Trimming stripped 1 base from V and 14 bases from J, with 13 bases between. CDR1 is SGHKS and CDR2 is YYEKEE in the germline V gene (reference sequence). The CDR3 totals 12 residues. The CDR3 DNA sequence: TGTGCCAGCAGCTTGTGGGAGAGCGTAGAGTTCTTC. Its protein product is CASSLWESVEFF.

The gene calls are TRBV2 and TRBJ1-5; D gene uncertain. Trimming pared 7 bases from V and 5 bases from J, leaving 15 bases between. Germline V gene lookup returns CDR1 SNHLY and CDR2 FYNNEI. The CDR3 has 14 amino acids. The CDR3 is CASTADSPDQPQHF. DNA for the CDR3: TGTGCCAGCACCGCGGACTCCCCGGATCAGCCCCAGCATTTT.

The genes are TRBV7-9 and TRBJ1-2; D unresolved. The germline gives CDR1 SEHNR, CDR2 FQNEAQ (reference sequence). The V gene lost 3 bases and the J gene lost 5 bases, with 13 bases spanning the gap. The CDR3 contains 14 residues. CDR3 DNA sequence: TGTGCCAGCAGCTTCCTTCCGAAACATTATGGCTACACCTTC. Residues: CASSFLPKHYGYTF.

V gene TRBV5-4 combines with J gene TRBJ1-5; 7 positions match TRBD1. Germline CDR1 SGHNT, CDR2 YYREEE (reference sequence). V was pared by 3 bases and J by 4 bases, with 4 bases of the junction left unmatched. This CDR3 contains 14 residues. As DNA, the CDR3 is TGTGCCAGCAGCTCCGGGACAGCAAATCAGCCCCAGCATTTT. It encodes CASSSGTANQPQHF.

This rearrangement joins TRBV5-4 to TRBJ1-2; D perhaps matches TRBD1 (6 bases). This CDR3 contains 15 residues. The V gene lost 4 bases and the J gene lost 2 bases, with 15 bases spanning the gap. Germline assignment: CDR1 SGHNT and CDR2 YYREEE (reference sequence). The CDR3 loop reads CASSPTGGPNYGYTF. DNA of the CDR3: TGTGCCAGCAGCCCTACCGGGGGGCCCAACTATGGCTACACCTTC.

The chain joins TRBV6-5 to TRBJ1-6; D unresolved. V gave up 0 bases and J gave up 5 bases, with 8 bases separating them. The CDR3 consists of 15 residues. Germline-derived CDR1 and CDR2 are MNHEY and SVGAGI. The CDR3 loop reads CASSYSNVDNSPLHF. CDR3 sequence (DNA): TGTGCCAGCAGTTACTCGAATGTGGATAATTCACCCCTCCACTTT.

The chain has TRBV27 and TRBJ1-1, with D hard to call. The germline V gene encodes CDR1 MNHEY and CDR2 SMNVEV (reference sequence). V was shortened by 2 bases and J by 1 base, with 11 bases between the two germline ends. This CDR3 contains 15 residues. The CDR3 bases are TGTGCCAGCAGTTTAAAGGGTTTCAGGAACACTGAAGCTTTCTTT. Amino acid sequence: CASSLKGFRNTEAFF.

CDR3 sequence reads: CASSSVHDRGTGYTF. For the CDR3, the DNA is TGTGCCAGCAGCTCCGTCCACGACAGGGGAACTGGCTACACCTTC. V is TRBV7-9 and J is TRBJ1-2, with 8 bases identical to TRBD1. The CDR3 runs to 15 residues. In germline, CDR1 is SEHNR, CDR2 FQNEAQ (reference sequence). Losses at the gene ends were 4 bases for V and 7 bases for J; bases not matched to a gene: 11.